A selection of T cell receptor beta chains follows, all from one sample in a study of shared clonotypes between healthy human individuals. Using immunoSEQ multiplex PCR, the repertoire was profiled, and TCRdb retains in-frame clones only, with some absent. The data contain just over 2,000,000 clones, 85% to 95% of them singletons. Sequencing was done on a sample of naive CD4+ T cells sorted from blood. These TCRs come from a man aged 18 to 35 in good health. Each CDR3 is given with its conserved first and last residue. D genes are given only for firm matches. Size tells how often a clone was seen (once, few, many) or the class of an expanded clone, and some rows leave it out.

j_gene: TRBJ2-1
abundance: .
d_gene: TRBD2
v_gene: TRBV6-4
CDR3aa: CASSTGLAGVTPYNEQFF
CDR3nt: TGTGCCAGCAGTACGGGACTAGCGGGAGTGACCCCATACAATGAGCAGTTCTTC

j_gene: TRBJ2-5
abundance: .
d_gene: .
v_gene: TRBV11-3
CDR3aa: CASSLGFRETQYF
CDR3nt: TGTGCCAGCAGCTTAGGCTTCAGAGAGACCCAGTACTTC

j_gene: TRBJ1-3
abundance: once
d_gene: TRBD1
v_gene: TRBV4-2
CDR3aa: CASSRDGQVTNGNTIYF
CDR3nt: TGTGCCAGCAGCCGGGACGGACAGGTCACGAACGGAAACACCATATATTTT

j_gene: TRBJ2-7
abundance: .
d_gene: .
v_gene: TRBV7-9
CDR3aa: CASSLAGQGTGEQYF
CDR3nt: TGTGCCAGCAGCTTAGCGGGGCAGGGGACGGGCGAGCAGTACTTC

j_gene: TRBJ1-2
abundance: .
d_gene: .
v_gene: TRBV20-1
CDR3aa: CSAWPTDGYTF
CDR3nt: TGCAGTGCTTGGCCTACTGATGGCTACACCTTC

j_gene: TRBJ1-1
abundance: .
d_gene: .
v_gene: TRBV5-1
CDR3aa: CASSAMTLGTLAFF
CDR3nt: TGCGCCAGCAGCGCCATGACACTCGGAACTCTGGCTTTCTTT

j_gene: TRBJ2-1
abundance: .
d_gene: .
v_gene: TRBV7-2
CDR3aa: CASSPRASSYNEQFF
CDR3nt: TGTGCCAGCAGCCCGAGGGCCTCCTCCTACAATGAGCAGTTCTTC

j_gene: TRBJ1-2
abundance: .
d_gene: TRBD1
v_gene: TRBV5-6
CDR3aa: CASSPGTGRMNGYTF
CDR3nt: TGTGCCAGCAGCCCCGGGACAGGAAGAATGAATGGCTACACCTTC

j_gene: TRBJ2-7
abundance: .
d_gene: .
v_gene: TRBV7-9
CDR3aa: CASSLRTSVEQYF
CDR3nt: TGTGCCAGCAGCCTGCGGACATCCGTCGAGCAGTACTTC

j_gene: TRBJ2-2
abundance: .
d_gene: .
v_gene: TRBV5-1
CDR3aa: CASSRDTSNTGELFF
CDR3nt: TGCGCCAGCAGTAGGGACACATCGAACACCGGGGAGCTGTTTTTT

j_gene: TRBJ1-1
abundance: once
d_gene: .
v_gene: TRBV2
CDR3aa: CASSEVRAAEAFF
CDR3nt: TGTGCCAGCAGTGAAGTTAGGGCGGCTGAAGCTTTCTTT

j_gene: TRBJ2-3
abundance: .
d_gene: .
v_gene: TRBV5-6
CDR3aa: CASSLGQTSTDTQYF
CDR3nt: TGTGCCAGCAGCTTGGGGCAGACAAGCACAGATACGCAGTATTTT

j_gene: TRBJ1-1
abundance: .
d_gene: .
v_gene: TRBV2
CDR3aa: CAANSGGTEAFF
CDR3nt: TGTGCAGCCAATTCGGGGGGCACTGAAGCTTTCTTT

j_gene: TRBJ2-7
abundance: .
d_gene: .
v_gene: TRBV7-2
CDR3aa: CASSLRTPYEQYF
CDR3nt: TGTGCCAGCAGCTTGAGAACTCCCTACGAGCAGTACTTC

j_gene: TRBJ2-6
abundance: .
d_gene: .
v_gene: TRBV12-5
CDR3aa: CASGLTCF
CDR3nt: TGTGCTAGTGGTTTGACGTGTTTC

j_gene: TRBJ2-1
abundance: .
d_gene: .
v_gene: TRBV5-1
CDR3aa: CASTHYEEGEPFF
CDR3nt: TGCGCCAGCACCCATTACGAGGAGGGAGAGCCGTTCTTC

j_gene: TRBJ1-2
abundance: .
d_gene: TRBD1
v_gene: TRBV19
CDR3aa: CASNTPGTGFYGYTF
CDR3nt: TGTGCCAGTAACACGCCCGGGACAGGCTTCTATGGCTACACCTTC

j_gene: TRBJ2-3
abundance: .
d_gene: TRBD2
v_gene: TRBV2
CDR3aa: CASSDWTSADTQYF
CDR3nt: TGTGCCAGCAGTGACTGGACTAGCGCAGATACGCAGTATTTT

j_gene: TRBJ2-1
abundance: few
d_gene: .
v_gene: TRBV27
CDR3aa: CASSPLRGYNEQFF
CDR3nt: TGTGCCAGCAGCCCCTTAAGGGGGTACAATGAGCAGTTCTTC

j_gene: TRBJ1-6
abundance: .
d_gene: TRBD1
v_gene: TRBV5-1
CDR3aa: CASSLMTGYNSPLHF
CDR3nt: TGCGCCAGCAGCTTGATGACAGGGTATAATTCACCCCTCCACTTT

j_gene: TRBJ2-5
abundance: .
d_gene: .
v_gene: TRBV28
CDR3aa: CASSRLGQAGFGTQYF
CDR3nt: TGTGCCAGCAGCCGACTCGGACAGGCGGGATTCGGGACCCAGTACTTC

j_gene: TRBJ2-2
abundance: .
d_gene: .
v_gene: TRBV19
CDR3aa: CASSIDSGVGTGELFF
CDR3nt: TGTGCCAGTAGTATAGATTCCGGGGTGGGCACCGGGGAGCTGTTTTTT

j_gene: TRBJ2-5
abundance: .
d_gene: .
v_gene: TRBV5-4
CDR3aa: CASSPGTRQETQYF
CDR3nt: TGTGCCAGCAGCCCCGGGACAAGACAAGAGACCCAGTACTTC

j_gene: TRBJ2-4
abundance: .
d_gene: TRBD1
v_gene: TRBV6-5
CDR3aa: CASSPTGGVINIQYF
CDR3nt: TGTGCCAGCAGTCCCACAGGGGGAGTTATAAACATTCAGTACTTC

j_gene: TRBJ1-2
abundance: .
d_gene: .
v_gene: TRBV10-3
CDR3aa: CAISRDEKGYGYTF
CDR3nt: TGTGCCATCAGCCGGGACGAAAAAGGGTATGGCTACACCTTC

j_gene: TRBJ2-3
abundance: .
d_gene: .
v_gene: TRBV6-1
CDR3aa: CASSETGDFTDTQYF
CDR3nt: TGTGCCAGCAGTGAAACTGGGGACTTCACAGATACGCAGTATTTT

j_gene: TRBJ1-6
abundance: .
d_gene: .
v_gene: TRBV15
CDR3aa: CATSTRQDSNSPLHF
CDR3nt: TGTGCCACCAGCACACGTCAGGATTCTAATTCACCCCTCCACTTT

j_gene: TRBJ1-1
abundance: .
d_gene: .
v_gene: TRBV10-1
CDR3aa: CASSESGGVGGTEAFF
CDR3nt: TGCGCCAGCAGTGAGTCAGGAGGTGTGGGGGGCACTGAAGCTTTCTTT

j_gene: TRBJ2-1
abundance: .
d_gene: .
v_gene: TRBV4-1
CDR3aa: CASSHPEGRSYNEQFF
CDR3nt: TGCGCCAGCAGCCACCCGGAGGGTCGCTCCTACAATGAGCAGTTCTTC

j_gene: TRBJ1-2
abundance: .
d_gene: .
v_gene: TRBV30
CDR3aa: CAWSVSHRVSYGYTF
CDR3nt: TGTGCCTGGAGTGTAAGTCACAGGGTATCCTATGGCTACACCTTC

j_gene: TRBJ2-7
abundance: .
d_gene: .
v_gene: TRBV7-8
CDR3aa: CASSSQNEQYF
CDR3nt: TGTGCCAGCAGCTCACAGAACGAGCAGTACTTC

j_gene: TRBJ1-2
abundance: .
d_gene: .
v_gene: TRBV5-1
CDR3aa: CASSGDFYGYTF
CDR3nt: TGCGCCAGCAGCGGGGACTTTTATGGCTACACCTTC

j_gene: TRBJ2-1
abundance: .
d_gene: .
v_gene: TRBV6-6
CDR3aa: CASAGAYNEQFF
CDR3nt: TGTGCCAGTGCCGGAGCGTACAATGAGCAGTTCTTC